A single sample gave rise to the 17 T cell receptor beta chains below, sequenced in a study of T-cell reconstitution after alpha-beta-depleted transplantation in children. Construction of the TCRbeta library involved unique molecular identifiers. TCRdb reprocessed the PCR reads via MiXCR and lists one record per CDR3 protein. Of hundreds of thousands of distinct CDR3 sequences in the sample, about 10% were seen once. The source was PBMCs from the stem cell graft donor, collected from the stem cell graft. Receptors originate from a human donor who donated a stem cell graft to a child with acute myeloid leukemia.

This clonotype has just a few counts. The chain couples TRBV24-1 to TRBJ2-7; D is possibly TRBD2 (5 bases). Germline V CDR1 and CDR2: KGHDR, SFDVKD. Trimming took off 2 bases at V and 3 bases at J, with 22 bases between the two ends. This CDR3 spans 18 amino acids. The CDR3 region has the DNA TGTGCCACCAGTGATTCGGGCCCCTCTCCGGGAACTTACTACGAGCAGTACTTC. This codes for CATSDSGPSPGTYYEQYF.

This clonotype has at least ten counts. The chain couples TRBV5-1 to TRBJ2-7; D is possibly TRBD1 or TRBD2 (7 bases each). This CDR3 contains 14 residues. CDR1 and CDR2 (germline): SGHRS, YFSETQ. V dropped 4 bases and J dropped 1 base, with 12 bases sitting between them. For the CDR3, the DNA is TGCGCCAGCAGCCCCAGGGGGGGATCCTACGAGCAGTACTTC. It translates to CASSPRGGSYEQYF. The full variable domain, its missing parts supplied by reference TRBV5-1 and TRBJ2-7, is KAGVTQTPRYLIKTRGQQVTLSCSPISGHRSVSWYQQTPGQGLQFLFEYFSETQRNKGNFPGRFSGRQFSNSRSEMNVSTLELGDSALYLCASSPRGGSYEQYFGPGTRLTVT.

The chain links TRBV20-1 to TRBJ2-7; weak D call: TRBD1 (6 bases). In germline, CDR1 is DFQATT, CDR2 SNEGSKA (reference sequence). The germline V and J ends were trimmed by 3 bases and 7 bases, with 13 bases remaining between them. This CDR3 is 12 amino acids long. In DNA, the CDR3 is TGCAGTGCTAGCTTGGGGGCGAGGGAGCAGTACTTC. The encoded protein is CSASLGAREQYF.

The V gene is TRBV29-1, the J gene TRBJ2-1; D unresolved. Germline-derived CDR1 and CDR2 are SQVTM and ANQGSEA. This CDR3 has 17 residues. The V gene lost 6 bases and the J gene lost 0 bases, with 21 bases spanning the gap. CDR3 protein: CSVVITRRVGSYNEQFF. The CDR3 DNA reads TGCAGCGTCGTCATCACCCGACGGGTGGGCTCCTACAATGAGCAGTTCTTC.

This chain joins TRBV15 and TRBJ2-7, with 7 nucleotides matching TRBD1. V lost 0 bases, J lost 4 bases, and 9 bases stayed unmatched. This CDR3 spans 16 amino acids. The germline V gene has CDR1 LNHNV and CDR2 YYDKDF (reference sequence). The CDR3 is CATSRERDQGVYEQYF. CDR3 nucleotides: TGTGCCACCAGCAGAGAAAGAGACCAGGGGGTGTACGAGCAGTACTTC.

This clonotype showed up many times. The chain is built from TRBV25-1 and TRBJ1-4, with TRBD1 identical over 8 bases. V lost 9 bases and J lost 7; bases outside the gene matches: 10. This CDR3 has 14 amino acids. Germline V lookup: CDR1 MGHDK, CDR2 SYGVNS. Written as DNA, the CDR3 is TGTGCCAGTTCCTCCGACAGGGGTGGTGAAAAACTGTTTTTT. Its translation is CASSSDRGGEKLFF.

This chain connects TRBV20-1 to TRBJ2-7; 9 bases fit TRBD1. This CDR3 comprises 15 residues. Trimming cost V 4 bases and J 3 bases; bases outside gene matches: 10. CDR1 and CDR2 from the germline V gene are DFQATT and SNEGSKA (reference sequence). The CDR3 DNA follows: TGCAGTGCTATCCTGATAGACAGGGGGGGCTACGAGCAGTACTTC. This sequence encodes CSAILIDRGGYEQYF.

The chain employs TRBV7-8 and TRBJ2-1, with 9 bases fitting TRBD2. The CDR3 runs 16 residues. Germline values: CDR1 SGHVS, CDR2 FQNEAQ. Losses at the gene ends were 5 bases for V and 5 bases for J; bases not matched to a gene: 10. In DNA form, the CDR3 reads TGTGCCAGCAGCCTACCGACTAGCGGTTTGAACAATGAGCAGTTCTTC. Its translation: CASSLPTSGLNNEQFF.

The chain is built from TRBV3-1 and TRBJ2-5, with D possibly being TRBD1 (6 bases). The CDR3 extends over 14 amino acids. Germline-derived CDR1 and CDR2 are LGHDT and YNNKEL (reference sequence). V was trimmed by 4 bases and J by 4 bases, leaving 13 bases between them. CDR3 DNA sequence: TGTGCCAGCAGCCCAATCCGGGACACAGAGACCCAGTACTTC. This sequence encodes CASSPIRDTETQYF.

This clonotype came up many times. The genes are TRBV7-6 and TRBJ2-5; D is possibly TRBD1 (6 bases). The germline gives CDR1 SGHVS, CDR2 FNYEAQ. The CDR3 extends over 14 amino acids. Between the trimmed V and J ends, which lost 1 base and 4 bases, there was a span of 10 bases. CDR3 sequence reads: CASSLVVRGETQYF. In DNA form, the CDR3 reads TGTGCCAGCAGCTTAGTGGTCAGGGGAGAGACCCAGTACTTC.

This clonotype was detected only a few times. The V call is TRBV12-3 or TRBV12-4, the J call TRBJ2-7; D may match TRBD1 or TRBD2 (5 bases each). V was trimmed by 4 bases and J by 1 base, leaving 14 bases between them. CDR3 size: 15 residues. The CDR3 sequence: CASSSRGTGSYEQYF. DNA of the CDR3: TGTGCCAGCAGTTCCCGGGGCACGGGGTCCTACGAGCAGTACTTC.

Only a few counts were recorded for this clonotype. The chain joins TRBV6-2 or TRBV6-3 to TRBJ2-1; no clear D. Germline assignment: CDR1 MNHEY and CDR2 SVGEGT. The V gene lost 4 bases and the J gene lost 2 bases, with 15 bases spanning the gap. CDR3 size: 16 residues. CDR3 loop: CASSSHPPRTYNEQFF. The CDR3 DNA reads TGTGCCAGCAGTTCTCACCCACCAAGGACCTACAATGAGCAGTTCTTC.

V is TRBV15 and J is TRBJ2-1; D is unresolved. The CDR3 extends over 15 amino acids. V lost 0 bases to trimming and J lost 3 bases, with 9 bases between them. Germline values: CDR1 LNHNV, CDR2 YYDKDF (reference sequence). CDR3 loop: CATSRDKLLYNEQFF. In DNA, the CDR3 is TGTGCCACCAGCAGAGATAAACTACTCTACAATGAGCAGTTCTTC.

In this sample, this clonotype turned up many times. The chain uses TRBV10-3 and TRBJ2-1; 9 positions agree with TRBD2. Trimming cost V 10 bases and J 8 bases; bases outside gene matches: 15. The CDR3 is 15 amino acids. CDR1 and CDR2 from the germline V gene are ENHRY and SYGVKD. The CDR3 DNA is TGTGCCACTACTCGTAGCGGGAGCGGATTGGATGAGCAGTTCTTC. This encodes CATTRSGSGLDEQFF.

This clonotype was detected many times. The V gene is TRBV24-1, the J gene TRBJ2-3; 7 bases are shared with TRBD2. CDR3 length: 18 amino acids. CDR1 and CDR2 from the germline V gene are KGHDR and SFDVKD. The V segment lost 0 bases and the J segment 0 bases; nucleotides outside the gene matches: 8. CDR3: CATSDLSPASGSTDTQYF. DNA for the CDR3: TGTGCCACCAGTGATTTGTCTCCCGCTAGCGGAAGCACAGATACGCAGTATTTT.

The chain is built from TRBV25-1 and TRBJ2-5; TRBD1 is a possible D gene (5 bases). Germline CDR1 is MGHDK and CDR2 is SYGVNS. The CDR3 has 15 amino acids. Trimming took off 6 bases at V and 1 base at J, with 15 bases between the two ends. The CDR3 loop is CASSDGTGPQETQYF. Here the CDR3 DNA reads TGTGCCAGCAGCGATGGAACAGGACCCCAAGAGACCCAGTACTTC.

This chain joins TRBV20-1 and TRBJ2-7; D unclear. V was cut by 4 bases and J by 3 bases, with 13 bases left in between. CDR3 length: 13 residues. The germline V gene encodes CDR1 DFQATT and CDR2 SNEGSKA (reference sequence). The CDR3 nucleotides are TGCAGTGCTATAGTCCGTAACGGCTACGAGCAGTACTTC. This sequence encodes CSAIVRNGYEQYF.